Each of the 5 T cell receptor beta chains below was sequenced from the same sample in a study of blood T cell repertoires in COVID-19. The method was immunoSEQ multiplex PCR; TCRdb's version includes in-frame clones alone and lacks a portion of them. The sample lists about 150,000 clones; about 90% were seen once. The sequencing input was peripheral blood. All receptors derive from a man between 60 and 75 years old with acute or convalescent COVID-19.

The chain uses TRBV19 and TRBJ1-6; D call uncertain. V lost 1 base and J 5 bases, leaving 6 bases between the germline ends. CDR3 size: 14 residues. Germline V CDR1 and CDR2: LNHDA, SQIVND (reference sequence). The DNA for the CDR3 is TGTGCCAGTAGTATAGTTCTCGATAATTCACCCCTCCACTTT. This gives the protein CASSIVLDNSPLHF.

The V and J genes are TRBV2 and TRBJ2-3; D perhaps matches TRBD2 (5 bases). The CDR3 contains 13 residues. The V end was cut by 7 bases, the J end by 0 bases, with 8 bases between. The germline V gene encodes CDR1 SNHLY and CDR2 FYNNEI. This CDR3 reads CASTRDSTDTQYF. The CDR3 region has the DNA TGTGCCAGCACGAGGGATAGCACAGATACGCAGTATTTT.

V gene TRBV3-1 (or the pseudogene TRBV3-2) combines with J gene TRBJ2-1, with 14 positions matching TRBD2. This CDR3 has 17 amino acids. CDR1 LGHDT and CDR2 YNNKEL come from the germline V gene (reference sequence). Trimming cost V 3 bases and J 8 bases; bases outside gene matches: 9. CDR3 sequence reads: CASSHLTSGGAKDEQFF. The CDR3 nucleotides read TGTGCCAGCAGCCATTTGACTAGCGGGGGGGCCAAAGATGAGCAGTTCTTC.

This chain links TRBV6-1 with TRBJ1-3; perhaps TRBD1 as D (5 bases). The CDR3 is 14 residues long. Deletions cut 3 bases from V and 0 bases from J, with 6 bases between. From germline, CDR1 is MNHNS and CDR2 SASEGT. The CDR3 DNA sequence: TGTGCCAGCAGTGACACAGGCTCTGGAAACACCATATATTTT. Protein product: CASSDTGSGNTIYF.

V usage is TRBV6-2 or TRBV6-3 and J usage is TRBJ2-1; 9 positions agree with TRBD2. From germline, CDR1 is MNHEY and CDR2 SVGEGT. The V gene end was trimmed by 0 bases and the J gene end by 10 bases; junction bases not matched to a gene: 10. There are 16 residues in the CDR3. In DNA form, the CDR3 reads TGTGCCAGCAGTTACTCTGGGTTTAGCGGGGGCGGGGAGCAGTTCTTC. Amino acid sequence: CASSYSGFSGGGEQFF.